The 11 T cell receptor beta chains given below trace back to one sample, sequenced in a study of regulatory T cells in long-lasting Graves disease. Time point denoted: newly diagnosed GD, antithyroid drugs for less than 3 months. Extracted PBMC RNA gave rise to the TCR library. TCR beta libraries were built with iRepertoire HTBI primers and Arm-PCR of CDR3 regions. MiXCR was run by TCRdb on the multiplex PCR reads, yielding one entry per CDR3 protein. The data contain 440,000 or so distinct CDR3 sequences, about a sixth of them seen just once; the ten biggest clones take up roughly 10%. The sample was also linked to a second study, of T cells in Graves' hyperthyroidism and ophthalmopathy.

Sample: peripheral blood mononuclear cells (PBMCs), taken at new diagnosis, from a patient treated with antithyroid drugs. Receptors originate from a woman in her twenties or thirties with Graves disease.

This clonotype was counted many times. The chain links TRBV2 to TRBJ2-1, with D perhaps TRBD2 (7 bases). Germline CDR1 SNHLY, CDR2 FYNNEI. The CDR3 length is 15 residues. Trimming shortened V by 4 bases and J by 6 bases, and 16 bases separated the two germline ends. The CDR3, as DNA: TGTGCCAGCAGTGTACGGGGGGCGCTTTCCAATGAGCAGTTCTTC. Protein sequence: CASSVRGALSNEQFF.

The CDR3 sequence is CSASVDGQGARGYTF. CDR3 nucleotide sequence: TGCAGTGCTAGTGTTGACGGACAGGGGGCGCGTGGCTACACCTTC. The rearrangement uses TRBV20-1 and TRBJ1-2; 11 bases are shared with TRBD1. The CDR3 runs to 15 residues. V shed 3 bases and J 7 bases; nucleotides not matched to a gene: 10. In germline, CDR1 is DFQATT, CDR2 SNEGSKA (reference sequence).

This clonotype was seen a few times. The V call is TRBV27, the J call TRBJ2-1; tentative D call: TRBD1 (7 bases). Per germline, CDR1 MNHEY and CDR2 SMNVEV (reference sequence). V was trimmed by 3 bases and J by 9 bases, leaving 24 bases between them. The CDR3 runs to 17 residues. In DNA, the CDR3 is TGTGCCAGCAGTTTGAGGGGGCGCGGGCGGGACTGGGGTGAGCAGTTCTTC. It translates to CASSLRGRGRDWGEQFF.

This clonotype was recorded many times. This rearrangement joins TRBV28 to TRBJ2-1; D possibly matches TRBD1 or TRBD2 (5 bases each). The CDR3 has 15 residues. Germline V CDR1 and CDR2: MDHEN, SYDVKM. V lost 5 bases and J 3 bases, leaving 14 bases between the germline ends. Here the CDR3 DNA reads TGTGCCAGCAGTAAACCGGGACGGAACTACAATGAGCAGTTCTTC. This translates into CASSKPGRNYNEQFF.

Written as DNA, the CDR3 is TGCAGCGTAGTGGAGTCCGGCGGCTACAATGAGCAGTTCTTC. Its protein product is CSVVESGGYNEQFF. The chain joins TRBV29-1 to TRBJ2-1; D unresolved. The CDR3 is 14 amino acids. The V end was cut by 6 bases, the J end by 3 bases, with 15 bases between. Germline lookup yields CDR1 SQVTM and CDR2 ANQGSEA.

There are a few counts of this clonotype. The J gene is TRBJ2-1, the V gene TRBV9; TRBD1 might be the D (5 bases). V was pared by 4 bases and J by 0 bases, with 11 bases between. CDR1 is SGDLS and CDR2 is YYNGEE in the germline V gene. The CDR3 is 15 residues long. In DNA form, the CDR3 reads TGTGCCAGCAGCTTCAGGGATTTCTCCTACAATGAGCAGTTCTTC. It yields the protein CASSFRDFSYNEQFF. The complete variable domain, with remaining parts taken from reference TRBV9 and TRBJ2-1, reads DSGVTQTPKHLITATGQRVTLRCSPRSGDLSVYWYQQSLDQGLQFLIQYYNGEERAKGNILERFSAQQFPDLHSELNLSSLELGDSALYFCASSFRDFSYNEQFFGPGTRLTVL.

In this sample, this clonotype turned up a few times. This chain's CDR3 is CSVLLRASGRSYNEQFF. CDR3 coding DNA: TGCAGCGTTTTACTCCGGGCTAGCGGGAGGTCTTACAATGAGCAGTTCTTC. The chain links TRBV29-1 to TRBJ2-1, with 11 bases matching TRBD2. The CDR3 consists of 17 residues. With V trimmed by 5 bases and J by 4 bases, 13 bases remained unmatched. Per germline, CDR1 SQVTM and CDR2 ANQGSEA.

The chain joins TRBV25-1 to TRBJ2-2; the D gene is possibly TRBD2 (6 bases). V lost 1 base to trimming and J lost 7 bases, with 7 bases between them. Germline V gene lookup returns CDR1 MGHDK and CDR2 SYGVNS. CDR3 size: 13 residues. DNA for the CDR3: TGTGCCAGCAGTGAATGGGAGGACGGGGAGCTGTTTTTT. Its protein product is CASSEWEDGELFF.

The chain recombines TRBV27 with TRBJ1-5; D unclear. Trimming shortened V by 3 bases and J by 5 bases, and 8 bases separated the two germline ends. The CDR3 totals 13 residues. Looked up from germline, CDR1 is MNHEY and CDR2 is SMNVEV (reference sequence). CDR3 in DNA: TGTGCCAGCAGTTTCCGCATAGATCAGCCCCAGCATTTT. It specifies CASSFRIDQPQHF.

This clonotype has only a few counts. This chain connects TRBV15 to TRBJ2-1, with D perhaps matching TRBD2 (5 bases). CDR3 length: 14 residues. Per germline, CDR1 LNHNV and CDR2 YYDKDF (reference sequence). The ends were cut back, 3 bases at V and 6 bases at J, with 12 bases in the middle. In nucleotides, the CDR3 is TGTGCCACCAGCAGGACGGGATGGACCAATGAGCAGTTCTTC. Its protein product is CATSRTGWTNEQFF.

Turning to this clonotype: A far larger clone is just one base off, so this is likely a read error. This sequence joins TRBV7-2 and TRBJ2-3, with 10 bases identical to TRBD2. V gave up 7 bases and J gave up 2 bases; unmatched junction bases: 9. Looked up from germline, CDR1 is SGHTA and CDR2 is FQGNSA. The CDR3 loop spans 16 amino acids. CDR3 nucleotides: TGTGCCAGCAACTCGGAGGGACTAGCGTACACAGATACGCAGTATTTT. The encoded protein is CASNSEGLAYTDTQYF.